These 27 T cell receptor beta chains came from one sample sequenced in a study of cytomegalovirus exposure and HLA in healthy donors (dated by TCRdb to about 2017). Receptor libraries were prepared by the immunoSEQ multiplex PCR assay. A mixture of 60 forward primers for TCR Vbeta segments and 13 reverse primers for TCR Jbeta segments was used in the multiplex PCR. TCRdb's version of the immuneACCESS table is confined to in-frame rearrangements and falls short of the full clone set. An unresolved V gene accounts for under half of the shortfall where checked; the remainder is of unknown origin. The sample table lists just over 200,000 clones, approximately 80% of them with a count of one. The ten largest clones take up about 1.7% of the sample. Sequencing was done on a sample of PBMCs. These receptors came from a middle-aged man in good health and CMV-seronegative.

The gene calls are TRBV5-1 and TRBJ2-1; the D is unclear. CDR3 length: 14 residues. Trimming removed 1 base at V and 5 bases at J, with 10 bases between. Per germline, CDR1 SGHRS and CDR2 YFSETQ. CDR3 in DNA: TGCGCCAGCAGCTTGCACATGATCAACAATGAGCAGTTCTTC. Its protein product is CASSLHMINNEQFF.

This sequence joins TRBV4-2 and TRBJ2-2, with D maybe TRBD1 (5 bases). This CDR3 is built from 16 residues. Germline assignment: CDR1 LGHNA and CDR2 YNFKEQ. Trimming pared 0 bases from V and 7 bases from J, leaving 15 bases between. The CDR3 DNA reads TGTGCCAGCAGCCAAGATGGGGATAATAGGGGCGGGGAGCTGTTTTTT. Its protein is CASSQDGDNRGGELFF.

The chain has TRBV6-5 and TRBJ1-3; no definite D call. Trimming left V 6 bases short and J 4 bases short, with 13 bases between. CDR3 length: 14 amino acids. CDR1 and CDR2 (germline): MNHEY, SVGAGI. In DNA, the CDR3 is TGTGCCAGCAGCCAGGCCCCCGACGGAAACACCATATATTTT. It encodes CASSQAPDGNTIYF.

The chain employs TRBV9 and TRBJ2-5; 7 positions match TRBD1. V shed 3 bases and J 2 bases; nucleotides not matched to a gene: 4. Germline V gene data show CDR1 as SGDLS and CDR2 as YYNGEE. This CDR3 is built from 14 residues. CDR3 residues: CASSAGGWQETQYF. CDR3 nucleotides: TGTGCCAGCAGCGCAGGGGGTTGGCAAGAGACCCAGTACTTC.

This clone is deemed medium-sized. The CDR3 region has the DNA TGTGCCAGCAGTGACTCGCCGGACAGGGGAACAGATACGCAGTATTTT. As protein: CASSDSPDRGTDTQYF. The chain is built from TRBV6-4 and TRBJ2-3; 9 bases line up with TRBD1. V shed 0 bases and J 3 bases; nucleotides not matched to a gene: 4. Germline V gene sequence: CDR1 MRHNA, CDR2 SNTAGT. The CDR3 sequence is 16 residues long.

This rearrangement joins TRBV6-6 to TRBJ2-7; TRBD2 agrees at 12 bases. This CDR3 has 14 amino acids. With V trimmed by 8 bases and J by 2 bases, 4 bases remained unmatched. Per germline, CDR1 MNHNY and CDR2 SVGAGI (reference sequence). The CDR3 is CASVLAGGTYEQYF. The CDR3 nucleotides are TGTGCCAGCGTACTAGCGGGAGGCACCTACGAGCAGTACTTC.

The chain uses TRBV4-2 and TRBJ2-1; 7 bases line up with TRBD2. The junction had 11 bases not matched to a gene; V was cut back by 8 bases and J by 7 bases. The CDR3 has 14 amino acids. Germline V gene sequence: CDR1 LGHNA, CDR2 YNFKEQ. The CDR3 coding sequence is TGTGCCAGCCTTCGGGGGAGGGCGGGGAATGAGCAGTTCTTC. Translation gives CASLRGRAGNEQFF.

The V and J genes are TRBV5-1 and TRBJ2-2; D unclear. Trimming pared 4 bases from V and 5 bases from J, leaving 18 bases between. CDR1 SGHRS and CDR2 YFSETQ come from the germline V gene. The CDR3 covers 16 residues. The CDR3 here is CASSPSPGRGTGELFF. In nucleotides, the CDR3 is TGCGCCAGCAGCCCCTCCCCAGGTCGTGGGACCGGGGAGCTGTTTTTT.

The sample holds a few counts of this clone. This sequence joins TRBV9 and TRBJ2-3, with TRBD1 matching over 7 bases. J gave up 2 bases and V 3 bases, and 3 bases lay outside the gene matches. The CDR3 length is 14 residues. Germline-derived CDR1 and CDR2 are SGDLS and YYNGEE. CDR3 bases: TGTGCCAGCAGCGAGACAGGGACCACAGATACGCAGTATTTT. Its translation: CASSETGTTDTQYF. Looking up the rest from reference TRBV9 and TRBJ2-3 gives the full variable domain: DSGVTQTPKHLITATGQRVTLRCSPRSGDLSVYWYQQSLDQGLQFLIQYYNGEERAKGNILERFSAQQFPDLHSELNLSSLELGDSALYFCASSETGTTDTQYFGPGTRLTVL.

This clone was recorded once. The CDR3 loop is CASSIDPRGTEAFF. As DNA, the CDR3 is TGTGCCAGTAGTATAGACCCCAGGGGAACTGAAGCTTTCTTT. The chain carries TRBV19 and TRBJ1-1; D perhaps matches TRBD1 (6 bases). The V and J ends lost 0 bases and 5 bases respectively, with 10 bases between them. Germline V lookup: CDR1 LNHDA, CDR2 SQIVND (reference sequence). This CDR3 contains 14 residues.

The rearrangement links TRBV27 to TRBJ2-2; 8 positions match TRBD1. Per germline, CDR1 MNHEY and CDR2 SMNVEV (reference sequence). The CDR3 sequence is 18 residues long. The V and J ends lost 5 bases and 3 bases, in that order; junction bases with no gene match: 14. The CDR3 DNA reads TGTGCCAGCAGTCCGTTCACAGGACAGGGTGGATACACCGGGGAGCTGTTTTTT. Protein sequence: CASSPFTGQGGYTGELFF.

This clone was detected only a few times. V and J are TRBV5-1 and TRBJ2-3; TRBD2 aligns across 13 bases. CDR1 is SGHRS, CDR2 YFSETQ, per germline. Unmatched junction bases numbered 5, after V lost 4 bases and J lost 6 bases. This CDR3 is 15 amino acids long. CDR3 coding DNA: TGCGCCAGCAGCATGTGGACTAGCGGGAGTGATACGCAGTATTTT. Protein: CASSMWTSGSDTQYF.

CDR3 amino acids: CASRAGRNSYNEQFF. The CDR3 DNA reads TGTGCCAGCAGAGCGGGACGGAACTCCTACAATGAGCAGTTCTTC. The rearrangement joins TRBV28 to TRBJ2-1; TRBD2 matches 7 bases. J was trimmed by 0 bases and V by 6 bases; bases with no gene match: 5. There are 15 residues in the CDR3. The germline gives CDR1 MDHEN, CDR2 SYDVKM.

This clone was seen only a few times. As DNA, the CDR3 is TGTGCCAGTACTTTTCGGGACAGGAGCAATCAGCCCCAGCATTTT. Encoded protein: CASTFRDRSNQPQHF. The rearrangement joins TRBV19 to TRBJ1-5; the match to TRBD1 covers 8 bases. The CDR3 length is 15 residues. Losses at the gene ends were 7 bases for V and 1 base for J; bases not matched to a gene: 6. Germline V gene lookup returns CDR1 LNHDA and CDR2 SQIVND (reference sequence).

A single count supports this clone. V usage is TRBV19 and J usage is TRBJ1-1, with 10 bases fitting TRBD1. The ends lost 4 bases at V and 5 bases at J; junction bases unmatched: 7. Germline values: CDR1 LNHDA, CDR2 SQIVND (reference sequence). The CDR3 is 15 residues long. The DNA of the CDR3 is TGTGCCAGTAGTACTCGGACAGGGGGAGATACTGAAGCTTTCTTT. This codes for CASSTRTGGDTEAFF. Complete variable domain (other parts from reference TRBV19 and TRBJ1-1): DGGITQSPKYLFRKEGQNVTLSCEQNLNHDAMYWYRQDPGQGLRLIYYSQIVNDFQKGDIAEGYSVSREKKESFPLTVTSAQKNPTAFYLCASSTRTGGDTEAFFGQGTRLTVV.

This clone occurred a few times. The chain is built from TRBV7-8 and TRBJ2-7, with D possibly TRBD2 on 6 matching bases. The ends were cut back, 3 bases at V and 5 bases at J, with 14 bases in the middle. In germline, CDR1 is SGHVS, CDR2 FQNEAQ. CDR3 length: 14 residues. The CDR3 DNA reads TGTGCCAGCAGCTTCCTACGGGAGAAAGACGAGCAGTACTTC. The encoded protein is CASSFLREKDEQYF.

This clone has a handful of counts. The chain links TRBV28 to TRBJ1-5; 10 nucleotides agree with TRBD1. V was clipped by 2 bases and J by 2 bases; unmatched bases: 12. The CDR3 has 19 amino acids. Germline-derived CDR1 and CDR2 are MDHEN and SYDVKM. The CDR3 region is CASSLLLITGTGGNQPQHF. The CDR3 nucleotides read TGTGCCAGCAGTTTACTCCTAATAACCGGGACAGGGGGCAATCAGCCCCAGCATTTT.

This clone appeared a few times. The genes are TRBV10-3 and TRBJ2-5; D may be TRBD1 (5 bases). This CDR3 is built from 15 residues. Germline values: CDR1 ENHRY, CDR2 SYGVKD. Trimming removed 4 bases from V and 3 bases from J, with 15 bases in between. CDR3 DNA: TGTGCCATCAGTGGGGTTCAGGGCGGAGAAGAGACCCAGTACTTC. Translating gives CAISGVQGGEETQYF.

This clone appeared once. As DNA, the CDR3 is TGTGCCAGCAGCCCCGGACAGGAACGGTCTTTTCTGGGGGTACGCGCTTACAATGAGCAGTTCTTC. It is translated as CASSPGQERSFLGVRAYNEQFF. The chain couples TRBV13 to TRBJ2-1; TRBD1 matches at 7 bases. V shed 5 bases, J shed 4 bases, and the junction held 29 bases outside the gene matches. The CDR3 spans 22 residues. Germline CDR1 is PRHDT and CDR2 is FYEKMQ (reference sequence).

The V call is TRBV11-3, the J call TRBJ2-7, with a tentative D call TRBD1 (6 bases). The CDR3 runs 16 residues. Trimming shortened V by 3 bases and J by 1 base, and 16 bases separated the two germline ends. Germline V gives CDR1 SGHNT, CDR2 YENEEA. CDR3 region: CASSFARGSKSYEQYF. DNA for the CDR3: TGTGCCAGCAGCTTCGCCAGGGGCTCGAAGTCCTACGAGCAGTACTTC.

The V call is TRBV7-2, the J call TRBJ2-2; TRBD2 matches at 15 bases. After removal of 4 bases from V and 5 bases from J, the junction contained 5 bases not matched to a gene. The germline CDR1 and CDR2 sequences are SGHTA and FQGNSA. The CDR3 totals 17 residues. In DNA form, the CDR3 reads TGTGCCAGCAGCTCTCCGGGACTAGCGGGAGGAACCGGGGAGCTGTTTTTT. This translates into CASSSPGLAGGTGELFF. Full variable domain (outside the CDR3, taken from reference TRBV7-2 and TRBJ2-2): GAGVSQSPSNKVTEKGKDVELRCDPISGHTALYWYRQSLGQGLEFLIYFQGNSAPDKSGLPSDRFSAERTGGSVSTLTIQRTQQEDSAVYLCASSSPGLAGGTGELFFGEGSRLTVL.

This chain uses TRBV10-1 with TRBJ1-4; no reliable D call. Deletions cut 0 bases from V and 0 bases from J, with 14 bases between. Per the germline V gene, CDR1 is WNHNN and CDR2 is SYGVQD (reference sequence). The CDR3 is 18 residues long. CDR3 in amino acids: CASSESPPRQATNEKLFF. In DNA form, the CDR3 reads TGCGCCAGCAGTGAGTCGCCCCCTCGACAAGCAACTAATGAAAAACTGTTTTTT.

The gene calls are TRBV7-8 and TRBJ2-2; 11 nucleotides match TRBD2. Per germline, CDR1 SGHVS and CDR2 FQNEAQ. V trimming: 5 bases; J trimming: 1 base; junction bases outside the gene matches: 3. The CDR3 has 16 residues. The CDR3 loop is CASSGTSGRNTGELFF. Here the CDR3 DNA reads TGTGCCAGCAGCGGGACTAGCGGAAGGAACACCGGGGAGCTGTTTTTT.

The rearrangement joins TRBV18 to TRBJ1-5; D might be TRBD1 (5 bases). CDR1 is KGHSH, CDR2 LQKENI, per germline. V lost 2 bases and J lost 7, with 12 bases in between. The CDR3 extends over 14 amino acids. CDR3 amino acids: CASSPGAGGQPQHF. The CDR3 DNA reads as TGTGCCAGCTCACCAGGGGCGGGGGGACAGCCCCAGCATTTT.

This clone was recorded a few times. The chain employs TRBV6-5 and TRBJ1-4; 7 bases line up with TRBD1. V lost 5 bases and J lost 7; bases outside the gene matches: 1. This CDR3 spans 12 amino acids. Germline V lookup: CDR1 MNHEY, CDR2 SVGAGI. The CDR3 reads CASSRTGEKLFF. The CDR3 DNA is TGTGCCAGCAGTCGGACAGGTGAAAAACTGTTTTTT.

A single count supports this clone. V is TRBV28 and J is TRBJ2-1; 12 positions agree with TRBD2. V shed 6 bases and J 9 bases; nucleotides not matched to a gene: 6. There are 14 residues in the CDR3. The V gene's germline CDR1 is MDHEN and CDR2 SYDVKM. Written as DNA, the CDR3 is TGTGCCAGCAGAAAGACTAGCGGGAGTGCTGAGCAGTTCTTC. Translated, it gives CASRKTSGSAEQFF.

Here the CDR3 reads CASSFGAGLSPYEQYF. Written as DNA, the CDR3 is TGTGCCAGCAGCTTTGGGGCGGGACTATCTCCCTACGAGCAGTACTTC. The chain combines TRBV7-9 with TRBJ2-7; TRBD2 matches 7 bases. The CDR3 extends over 16 amino acids. V was clipped by 3 bases and J by 2 bases; unmatched bases: 10. Germline V gives CDR1 SEHNR, CDR2 FQNEAQ (reference sequence).